One sample yielded the 4 T cell receptor beta chains listed below, sequenced in a study of beta chain features in type 1 diabetes. cDNA synthesis used the whole RNA isolate, giving expressed TCRB sequences. Here immunoSEQ multiplex PCR was the method, and the copy in TCRdb shows in-frame clones only, minus some. The sample yields roughly 500,000 clones, about 30% seen once. The sample taken for sequencing was naive CD4+ T cells from blood. The receptor source for this set is a man aged 18 to 29 in good health.

This clone was observed a few times. The chain carries TRBV7-2 and TRBJ2-7; D not certain. Germline V gene sequence: CDR1 SGHTA, CDR2 FQGNSA. CDR3 length equals 12 residues. V was shortened by 5 bases and J by 6 bases, with 11 bases between the two germline ends. CDR3 in DNA: TGTGCCAGCAGCAGCATCCGGGCCGAGCAGTACTTC. The encoded protein is CASSSIRAEQYF.

This clone was recorded a few times. The chain is built from TRBV10-3 and TRBJ2-7, with TRBD2 matching 9 bases. Per germline, CDR1 ENHRY and CDR2 SYGVKD. The V and J ends lost 5 bases and 0 bases, in that order; junction bases with no gene match: 5. This CDR3 is 15 amino acids long. The CDR3: CAISSSGRSSYEQYF. CDR3 nucleotide sequence: TGTGCCATCAGTTCGAGCGGGAGGAGCTCCTACGAGCAGTACTTC.

This clone was detected only a few times. The V call is TRBV7-9, the J call TRBJ2-2; 7 nucleotides agree with TRBD1. J lost 2 bases, V lost 5 bases, and 2 bases had no gene match. CDR3 size: 14 residues. Germline V gene lookup returns CDR1 SEHNR and CDR2 FQNEAQ (reference sequence). Written as DNA, the CDR3 is TGTGCCAGCAGCCGGACAGGAAACACCGGGGAGCTGTTTTTT. Translating gives CASSRTGNTGELFF.

This clone was counted between two and nine times. This chain links TRBV15 with TRBJ1-2; D gene unclear. The CDR3 is made up of 12 amino acids. Germline CDR1 LNHNV, CDR2 YYDKDF (reference sequence). V was pared by 5 bases and J by 5 bases, with 9 bases between. The CDR3: CATSVRRYGYTF. CDR3 DNA: TGTGCCACCAGCGTCAGACGGTATGGCTACACCTTC.